This entry lists 30 T cell receptor beta chains sequenced from one sample in a study of blood T cell repertoires in COVID-19 (dated by TCRdb to 2020 to 2021). Library method: the immunoSEQ multiplex PCR assay. The table comes from immuneACCESS by way of TCRdb, which keeps in-frame sequences with V and J called. Part of the clones is missing from these tables; in studies checked, under half for an unresolved V gene and the rest for unknown reasons. A total of 150,000 to 200,000 clones appear in this sample, 80% of them only once. The top ten clonotypes cover approximately 6.2% of the sample. Sequencing was done on a sample of peripheral blood. The receptors stem from a man in his 70s with active or convalescent COVID-19.

This chain connects TRBV27 to TRBJ1-4; 8 bases align to TRBD1. The germline CDR1 and CDR2 sequences are MNHEY and SMNVEV (reference sequence). J lost 4 bases, V lost 5 bases, and 6 bases had no gene match. This CDR3 has 15 residues. CDR3 nucleotides: TGTGCCAGCAGTGCCCCCGGGACAGGTAATGAAAAACTGTTTTTT. Its translation is CASSAPGTGNEKLFF.

J is TRBJ2-1 and V is TRBV5-1; 14 bases line up with TRBD2. Germline V lookup: CDR1 SGHRS, CDR2 YFSETQ. With 3 bases clipped from V and 7 bases from J, the junction kept 9 bases outside the gene matches. The CDR3 length is 17 residues. The CDR3 nucleotides are TGCGCCAGCAGCTCTGGGACTAGCGGGAGATTTGCGAATGAGCAGTTCTTC. Residues: CASSSGTSGRFANEQFF.

The chain combines TRBV5-1 with TRBJ1-3; unclear D gene. V gave up 3 bases and J gave up 0 bases, with 19 bases separating them. CDR3 length: 18 amino acids. Germline-derived CDR1 and CDR2 are SGHRS and YFSETQ. The CDR3 DNA sequence: TGCGCCAGCAGCTCTTCCCCCACGACGACGGGCTCTGGAAACACCATATATTTT. It specifies CASSSSPTTTGSGNTIYF.

Turning to this clone: The identical CDR3 is also encoded by other nucleotide sequences in the sample. This sequence joins TRBV2 and TRBJ2-5, with 10 bases matching TRBD2. With V trimmed by 1 base and J by 4 bases, 3 bases remained unmatched. The CDR3 extends over 15 amino acids. Germline V gene lookup returns CDR1 SNHLY and CDR2 FYNNEI. The CDR3 loop is CASSEVRLAGETQYF. CDR3 nucleotide sequence: TGTGCCAGCAGTGAAGTGAGACTAGCGGGAGAGACCCAGTACTTC.

The chain combines TRBV12-3 or TRBV12-4 with TRBJ1-2, with D unclear. V lost 4 bases and J lost 2, with 8 bases in between. This CDR3 comprises 13 residues. CDR3 DNA: TGTGCCAGCAGTTCCGGGTCCAACTATGGCTACACCTTC. This gives the protein CASSSGSNYGYTF.

CDR3 sequence (DNA): TGTGCCAGCAGCGTCCTCGCGTGGACAGGGGAAAATTCACCCCTCCACTTT. This codes for CASSVLAWTGENSPLHF. The chain couples TRBV9 to TRBJ1-6, with TRBD1 matching 9 bases. Unmatched junction bases numbered 10, after V lost 2 bases and J lost 7 bases. The CDR3 sequence is 17 residues long. Germline CDR1 and CDR2: SGDLS and YYNGEE.

V usage is TRBV30 and J usage is TRBJ2-3, with TRBD2 matching over 12 bases. Germline CDR1 reads GTSNPN; CDR2 reads SVGIG (reference sequence). With V trimmed by 3 bases and J by 8 bases, 9 bases remained unmatched. This CDR3 contains 15 residues. Here the CDR3 DNA reads TGTGCCTGGAGCTTGCCTAGCGGGGGGGCAGGTACGCAGTATTTT. This encodes CAWSLPSGGAGTQYF.

The chain recombines TRBV6-5 with TRBJ1-2; no reliable D call. The CDR3 runs to 13 residues. Trimming stripped 3 bases from V and 5 bases from J, with 10 bases between. Germline-derived CDR1 and CDR2 are MNHEY and SVGAGI. CDR3 sequence (DNA): TGTGCCAGCAGTTATGACACCTCTTATGGCTACACCTTC. It encodes CASSYDTSYGYTF.

This chain uses TRBV5-1 with TRBJ1-1; D not certain. CDR1 and CDR2 from the germline V gene are SGHRS and YFSETQ. This CDR3 is 13 amino acids long. V was pared by 5 bases and J by 2 bases, with 10 bases between. The CDR3 sequence: CASSEGSNTEAFF. The CDR3 nucleotides read TGCGCCAGCAGTGAAGGGAGTAACACTGAAGCTTTCTTT.

This chain joins TRBV3-1 (or the pseudogene TRBV3-2) and TRBJ1-1; no clear D gene. Germline assignment: CDR1 LGHDT and CDR2 YNNKEL (reference sequence). The CDR3 length is 13 residues. V dropped 1 base and J dropped 8 bases, with 11 bases sitting between them. This CDR3 reads CASSQGDVREAFF. Written as DNA, the CDR3 is TGTGCCAGCAGCCAAGGAGATGTCCGCGAAGCTTTCTTT.

This chain connects TRBV5-1 to TRBJ1-2; D is uncertain. This CDR3 region has 14 residues. Trimming stripped 4 bases from V and 4 bases from J, with 14 bases between. The germline CDR1 and CDR2 sequences are SGHRS and YFSETQ. CDR3 region: CASSAAEASYGYTF. The CDR3 DNA sequence: TGCGCCAGCAGCGCGGCAGAGGCTAGCTATGGCTACACCTTC. Full variable domain (outside the CDR3, taken from reference TRBV5-1 and TRBJ1-2): KAGVTQTPRYLIKTRGQQVTLSCSPISGHRSVSWYQQTPGQGLQFLFEYFSETQRNKGNFPGRFSGRQFSNSRSEMNVSTLELGDSALYLCASSAAEASYGYTFGSGTRLTVV.

The chain carries TRBV25-1 and TRBJ1-3; possibly TRBD1 for D (5 bases). From germline, CDR1 is MGHDK and CDR2 SYGVNS. The V end lost 1 base, the J end lost 0 bases, and 7 bases lay between the germline ends. This CDR3 spans 15 amino acids. As DNA, the CDR3 is TGTGCCAGCAGTGAATCGGGGGTCTCTGGAAACACCATATATTTT. It is translated as CASSESGVSGNTIYF.

V is TRBV2 and J is TRBJ2-1; TRBD2 is a possible D gene (6 bases). Germline V gives CDR1 SNHLY, CDR2 FYNNEI. This CDR3 comprises 13 residues. Trimming removed 8 bases from V and 1 base from J, with 9 bases in between. CDR3 in amino acids: CASSGRSYNEQFF. The CDR3 region has the DNA TGTGCCAGCTCCGGGAGATCCTACAATGAGCAGTTCTTC.

The table lists this clone with many counts. The chain recombines TRBV15 with TRBJ1-2; 7 bases map to TRBD1. CDR1 LNHNV and CDR2 YYDKDF come from the germline V gene (reference sequence). CDR3 length: 15 amino acids. V shed 4 bases and J 7 bases; nucleotides not matched to a gene: 12. CDR3 bases: TGTGCCACCAGCACATCCAGGGGGACCCTCAGTGGCTACACCTTC. Amino acid sequence: CATSTSRGTLSGYTF.

The V gene is TRBV5-1, the J gene TRBJ2-5; TRBD2 aligns across 12 bases. J was trimmed by 3 bases and V by 0 bases; bases with no gene match: 0. The germline V gene encodes CDR1 SGHRS and CDR2 YFSETQ. The CDR3 sequence is 15 residues long. CDR3 sequence: CASSLGLAGEETQYF. CDR3 nucleotides: TGCGCCAGCAGCTTGGGACTAGCGGGAGAAGAGACCCAGTACTTC.

V gene TRBV6-5 combines with J gene TRBJ1-1; D perhaps matches TRBD1 (6 bases). Germline CDR1 reads MNHEY; CDR2 reads SVGAGI. The germline V and J ends were trimmed by 4 bases and 7 bases, with 22 bases remaining between them. This CDR3 has 16 amino acids. CDR3 bases: TGTGCCAGCAGTTCCCGTGAGACAGGTTTGCTCAGTGAAGCTTTCTTT. It codes for CASSSRETGLLSEAFF.

The J gene is TRBJ1-4, the V gene TRBV25-1; TRBD1 matches 8 bases. The V and J ends lost 7 bases and 5 bases, in that order; junction bases with no gene match: 3. Germline values: CDR1 MGHDK, CDR2 SYGVNS. The length of the CDR3 is 13 residues. The DNA for the CDR3 is TGTGCCAGCACGGGACAGGCAAATGAAAAACTGTTTTTT. Translating it yields CASTGQANEKLFF.

As regards this clone: One junction end disagrees with the germline gene, perhaps due to a read error. The DNA for the CDR3 is TGCGCCAGCAGCCGACAAGATCTGCAGGGGGTAATCTTC. It codes for CASSRQDLQGVIF. V and J are TRBV4-1 and TRBJ1-2, with 7 nucleotides matching TRBD1. The germline gives CDR1 MGHRA, CDR2 YSYEKL. The CDR3 runs to 13 residues.

The rearrangement uses TRBV12-5 and TRBJ1-1; D may be TRBD1 (6 bases). V was shortened by 1 base and J by 4 bases, with 7 bases between the two germline ends. CDR3 length equals 13 residues. Germline-derived CDR1 and CDR2 are LGHNT and FRNRAP. CDR3 DNA: TGTGCTAGTGGTTTGGAAGGGGGCACTGAAGCTTTCTTT. Amino acids: CASGLEGGTEAFF.

The V gene is TRBV6-1, the J gene TRBJ1-2, with a tentative D call TRBD1 (5 bases). Germline lookup yields CDR1 MNHNS and CDR2 SASEGT. Trimming pared 2 bases from V and 8 bases from J, leaving 24 bases between. The CDR3 covers 17 residues. CDR3 DNA sequence: TGTGCCAGCAGTGAAAGCCTGGCAGGGTCCGTCGGGCGGGGCTACACCTTC. It encodes CASSESLAGSVGRGYTF.

The chain links TRBV11-2 to TRBJ2-2; no firm D call. The CDR3 runs 15 residues. Per the germline V gene, CDR1 is SGHAT and CDR2 is FQNNGV. V was clipped by 1 base and J by 5 bases, with 11 bases between them. The DNA for the CDR3 is TGTGCCAGCAGCTTAGGCTTTTTACAAACCGGGGAGCTGTTTTTT. Its translation: CASSLGFLQTGELFF. Variable domain in full (rest from reference TRBV11-2 and TRBJ2-2): EAGVAQSPRYKIIEKRQSVAFWCNPISGHATLYWYQQILGQGPKLLIQFQNNGVVDDSQLPKDRFSAERLKGVDSTLKIQPAKLEDSAVYLCASSLGFLQTGELFFGEGSRLTVL.

The rearrangement links TRBV28 to TRBJ1-2; no reliable D call. The V and J ends lost 2 bases and 3 bases respectively, with 4 bases between them. The germline V gene encodes CDR1 MDHEN and CDR2 SYDVKM. CDR3 length: 12 amino acids. The CDR3 DNA reads as TGTGCCAGCAGTTTAGTAGACTATGGCTACACCTTC. Translated, it gives CASSLVDYGYTF.

The chain's CDR3 is CAWSTGFGFRSYEQYF. The CDR3 coding sequence is TGTGCCTGGTCAACAGGGTTTGGGTTTCGCAGCTACGAGCAGTACTTC. This chain connects TRBV30 to TRBJ2-7, with D tentatively TRBD1 (6 bases). Trimming stripped 5 bases from V and 3 bases from J, with 23 bases between. The CDR3 loop spans 16 amino acids. CDR1 and CDR2 (germline): GTSNPN, SVGIG (reference sequence).

The rearrangement uses TRBV30 and TRBJ2-5; D is uncertain. With 3 bases removed from V and 2 bases from J, the gap between germline ends came to 4 bases. Germline V gene data show CDR1 as GTSNPN and CDR2 as SVGIG (reference sequence). CDR3 size: 11 residues. The CDR3 is CAWSSQETQYF. The CDR3 DNA reads as TGTGCCTGGAGCAGTCAAGAGACCCAGTACTTC. Based on the CDR3 plus reference TRBV30 and TRBJ2-5, the full variable domain is SQTIHQWPATLVQPVGSPLSLECTVEGTSNPNLYWYRQAAGRGLQLLFYSVGIGQISSEVPQNLSASRPQDRQFILSSKKLLLSDSGFYLCAWSSQETQYFGPGTRLLVL.

This clone was seen just once. For the CDR3, the DNA is TGTGCCGTAGGAGGTTCACCCCTCCACTTT. This sequence encodes CAVGGSPLHF. The chain links TRBV27 to TRBJ1-6; D not certain. This CDR3 has 10 residues. The germline V gene encodes CDR1 MNHEY and CDR2 SMNVEV (reference sequence). The V end was cut by 11 bases, the J end by 9 bases, with 8 bases between.

This chain joins TRBV19 and TRBJ1-3; 11 bases map to TRBD1. The CDR3 runs to 15 residues. The germline gives CDR1 LNHDA, CDR2 SQIVND (reference sequence). Trimming took 6 bases from V and 4 from J; bases not matched to a gene: 5. The CDR3 bases are TGTGCCAGTAGGGGAGGACAGGGGGCCGGAAACACCATATATTTT. Residues: CASRGGQGAGNTIYF.

This clone has ten or more counts. This chain links TRBV5-1 with TRBJ2-7, with D perhaps matching TRBD1 (5 bases). This CDR3 region has 11 residues. Per germline, CDR1 SGHRS and CDR2 YFSETQ. The V and J ends lost 2 bases and 6 bases respectively, with 6 bases between them. The CDR3 loop reads CASSFQGEQYF. The CDR3, as DNA: TGCGCCAGCAGCTTCCAGGGCGAGCAGTACTTC.

The J gene is TRBJ1-3, the V gene TRBV9; D gene ambiguous. CDR3 length: 15 amino acids. CDR1 and CDR2 from the germline V gene are SGDLS and YYNGEE. With 4 bases removed from V and 0 bases from J, the gap between germline ends came to 11 bases. The DNA of the CDR3 is TGTGCCAGCAGCCCCCCAGGCATCTCTGGAAACACCATATATTTT. Translating it yields CASSPPGISGNTIYF. Using reference TRBV9 and TRBJ1-3 for the parts outside the CDR3, the full variable domain is DSGVTQTPKHLITATGQRVTLRCSPRSGDLSVYWYQQSLDQGLQFLIQYYNGEERAKGNILERFSAQQFPDLHSELNLSSLELGDSALYFCASSPPGISGNTIYFGEGSWLTVV.

The V gene is TRBV7-2, the J gene TRBJ1-2; the D gene is possibly TRBD1 (6 bases). With 1 base removed from V and 7 bases from J, the gap between germline ends came to 19 bases. Germline V lookup: CDR1 SGHTA, CDR2 FQGNSA. The CDR3 consists of 16 residues. For the CDR3, the DNA is TGTGCCAGCAGCTTAGGGGGGGGCAGCGGGATCGGTGGCTACACCTTC. Translating it yields CASSLGGGSGIGGYTF.

The chain combines TRBV7-2 with TRBJ1-6, with 10 bases that match TRBD1. From germline, CDR1 is SGHTA and CDR2 FQGNSA. The junction had 3 bases not matched to a gene; V was cut back by 3 bases and J by 7 bases. The CDR3 consists of 15 residues. CDR3 DNA sequence: TGTGCCAGCAGCTTCTCGGACAGGGGGAATTCACCCCTCCACTTT. Its protein is CASSFSDRGNSPLHF. The entire variable domain, with the rest obtained from reference TRBV7-2 and TRBJ1-6, is as follows: GAGVSQSPSNKVTEKGKDVELRCDPISGHTALYWYRQSLGQGLEFLIYFQGNSAPDKSGLPSDRFSAERTGGSVSTLTIQRTQQEDSAVYLCASSFSDRGNSPLHFGNGTRLTVT.